Below, 27 T cell receptor beta chains from the same sample are listed, as sequenced in a study of blood T cell repertoires in COVID-19. Libraries were prepared by immunoSEQ multiplex PCR; TCRdb keeps only in-frame clonotypes and omits some of them. The sample has about 250,000 clones; 85% to 90% are singletons. Source material: PBMCs or T cells enriched from blood (not recorded which). The receptors stem from a man between 35 and 55 years old who had recovered from COVID-19.

This sequence joins TRBV18 and TRBJ2-7; D possibly corresponds to TRBD2 (6 bases). Trimming pared 5 bases from V and 3 bases from J, leaving 17 bases between. The CDR3 runs 15 residues. The germline gives CDR1 KGHSH, CDR2 LQKENI. The CDR3 loop is CASSSGLASSYEQYF. CDR3 coding DNA: TGTGCCAGCTCATCGGGTCTAGCGAGTAGCTACGAGCAGTACTTC.

The chain joins TRBV29-1 to TRBJ2-1, with 11 bases identical to TRBD2. Looked up from germline, CDR1 is SQVTM and CDR2 is ANQGSEA. CDR3 length equals 13 residues. Trimming cost V 4 bases and J 7 bases; bases outside gene matches: 3. DNA of the CDR3: TGCAGCGTTGCAGGGACTAGCGGTAATGAGCAGTTCTTC. It specifies CSVAGTSGNEQFF.

The chain employs TRBV9 and TRBJ1-4; D perhaps matches TRBD1 (5 bases). The CDR3 totals 15 residues. Germline CDR1 and CDR2: SGDLS and YYNGEE. V was clipped by 0 bases and J by 8 bases, with 14 bases between them. This chain's CDR3 is CASSVAGRGPEKLFF. Here the CDR3 DNA reads TGTGCCAGCAGCGTAGCTGGGAGGGGACCGGAAAAACTGTTTTTT.

The rearrangement joins TRBV29-1 to TRBJ1-1; D gene unclear. The germline V gene encodes CDR1 SQVTM and CDR2 ANQGSEA. The CDR3 is 10 amino acids. Trimming left V 5 bases short and J 7 bases short, with 8 bases between. The CDR3 loop is CSVYHGEAFF. CDR3 nucleotide sequence: TGCAGCGTTTATCACGGTGAAGCTTTCTTT.

V gene TRBV6-5 combines with J gene TRBJ2-7; D call uncertain. Germline CDR1 MNHEY, CDR2 SVGAGI. The CDR3 runs to 12 residues. V was trimmed by 8 bases and J by 2 bases, leaving 10 bases between them. The CDR3 protein is CASLPNPYEQYF. The CDR3 DNA is TGTGCCAGCCTACCAAACCCCTACGAGCAGTACTTC.

This chain joins TRBV11-2 and TRBJ1-6; maybe TRBD1 (5 bases). The germline gives CDR1 SGHAT, CDR2 FQNNGV. The CDR3 is 14 amino acids. The germline V and J ends were trimmed by 6 bases and 8 bases, with 14 bases remaining between them. DNA for the CDR3: TGTGCCAGCAGTAACGGGGACTTTGATTCACCCCTCCACTTT. This translates into CASSNGDFDSPLHF. The full variable domain, with the rest looked up from reference TRBV11-2 and TRBJ1-6, is EAGVAQSPRYKIIEKRQSVAFWCNPISGHATLYWYQQILGQGPKLLIQFQNNGVVDDSQLPKDRFSAERLKGVDSTLKIQPAKLEDSAVYLCASSNGDFDSPLHFGNGTRLTVT.

In its sample, this clone was seen a few times. This chain joins TRBV7-2 and TRBJ1-6, with 7 bases fitting TRBD1. Germline V gene sequence: CDR1 SGHTA, CDR2 FQGNSA. V lost 5 bases and J lost 6; bases outside the gene matches: 10. The CDR3 has 16 amino acids. CDR3 coding DNA: TGTGCCAGCAGCCTCCGGCAAGGGGGCTTTAATTCACCCCTCCACTTT. This gives the protein CASSLRQGGFNSPLHF.

Here the CDR3 reads CASSQPRDRIREQYF. Here the CDR3 DNA reads TGCGCCAGCAGCCAACCCCGCGACAGGATACGCGAGCAGTACTTC. This chain joins TRBV4-1 and TRBJ2-7, with D maybe TRBD1 (6 bases). Trimming took off 2 bases at V and 6 bases at J, with 17 bases between the two ends. The CDR3 sequence is 15 residues long. Germline V gene data show CDR1 as MGHRA and CDR2 as YSYEKL.

V and J are TRBV13 and TRBJ2-3; D perhaps matches TRBD2 (5 bases). V shed 3 bases and J shed 3 bases, with 7 bases lying between them. The CDR3 runs to 13 residues. Germline CDR1 is PRHDT and CDR2 is FYEKMQ (reference sequence). CDR3: CASSFGVTDTQYF. The CDR3 DNA reads TGTGCCAGCAGCTTCGGGGTTACAGATACGCAGTATTTT.

The rearrangement links TRBV5-4 to TRBJ1-1; D might be TRBD1 (6 bases). Germline V gene lookup returns CDR1 SGHNT and CDR2 YYREEE (reference sequence). This CDR3 has 12 residues. Trimming left V 4 bases short and J 6 bases short, with 10 bases between. CDR3 coding DNA: TGTGCCAGCAGCAGCACAGGGTCTGAAGCTTTCTTT. Translating gives CASSSTGSEAFF.

This clone appeared once. V is TRBV30 and J is TRBJ1-2, with 7 bases lining up with TRBD1. This CDR3 is 14 amino acids long. Trimming removed 0 bases from V and 2 bases from J; junction bases left unmatched: 3. Germline V gene sequence: CDR1 GTSNPN, CDR2 SVGIG (reference sequence). In DNA, the CDR3 is TGTGCCTGGAGTGTACAGGGGTGGAACTATGGCTACACCTTC. Encoded protein: CAWSVQGWNYGYTF.

In its sample, this clone was seen a few times. This chain joins TRBV11-3 and TRBJ2-5, with 8 positions matching TRBD2. CDR3 length: 15 residues. V gave up 2 bases and J gave up 1 base; unmatched junction bases: 3. In germline, CDR1 is SGHNT, CDR2 YENEEA. CDR3 sequence: CASSLYGGAQETQYF. DNA for the CDR3: TGTGCCAGCAGCTTATACGGGGGGGCCCAAGAGACCCAGTACTTC.

The chain links TRBV30 to TRBJ2-3; D is unresolved. There are 13 residues in the CDR3. The germline V and J ends were trimmed by 2 bases and 6 bases, with 12 bases remaining between them. The germline CDR1 and CDR2 sequences are GTSNPN and SVGIG (reference sequence). The CDR3 loop reads CAWSRLERDTQYF. The CDR3 bases are TGTGCCTGGAGTCGCCTAGAAAGGGATACGCAGTATTTT. Full variable domain (missing parts from reference TRBV30 and TRBJ2-3): SQTIHQWPATLVQPVGSPLSLECTVEGTSNPNLYWYRQAAGRGLQLLFYSVGIGQISSEVPQNLSASRPQDRQFILSSKKLLLSDSGFYLCAWSRLERDTQYFGPGTRLTVL.

This chain connects TRBV28 to TRBJ2-2; D may be TRBD1 (5 bases). V was cut by 4 bases and J by 0 bases, with 15 bases left in between. The CDR3 extends over 17 amino acids. Germline CDR1 and CDR2: MDHEN and SYDVKM. The CDR3 DNA is TGTGCCAGCAGTTCGATCGATGACAGCCCGAACACCGGGGAGCTGTTTTTT. Its protein is CASSSIDDSPNTGELFF.

The V gene is TRBV28, the J gene TRBJ1-5, with 9 bases fitting TRBD1. V shed 8 bases, J shed 2 bases, and the junction held 10 bases outside the gene matches. CDR3 length: 16 amino acids. Germline V gene sequence: CDR1 MDHEN, CDR2 SYDVKM. The chain's CDR3 is CASLGLDRGGNQPQHF. CDR3 nucleotides: TGTGCCAGCCTTGGGTTGGACAGGGGAGGCAATCAGCCCCAGCATTTT.

The chain recombines TRBV5-1 with TRBJ1-2; D gene unclear. This CDR3 is built from 12 residues. The V end was cut by 4 bases, the J end by 6 bases, with 10 bases between. Germline V gene lookup returns CDR1 SGHRS and CDR2 YFSETQ. The CDR3 coding sequence is TGCGCCAGCAGCGGGCCAACGGATGGCTACACCTTC. It yields the protein CASSGPTDGYTF. Drawing the rest from reference TRBV5-1 and TRBJ1-2, the complete variable domain is KAGVTQTPRYLIKTRGQQVTLSCSPISGHRSVSWYQQTPGQGLQFLFEYFSETQRNKGNFPGRFSGRQFSNSRSEMNVSTLELGDSALYLCASSGPTDGYTFGSGTRLTVV.

The chain uses TRBV18 and TRBJ1-1; possibly TRBD1 for D (5 bases). Germline CDR1 and CDR2: KGHSH and LQKENI. The V end was cut by 3 bases, the J end by 3 bases, with 14 bases between. There are 15 residues in the CDR3. The CDR3 here is CASSPFQGTDTEAFF. CDR3 in DNA: TGTGCCAGCTCACCGTTCCAGGGCACGGACACTGAAGCTTTCTTT.

This clone was found a few times. The chain couples TRBV7-2 to TRBJ1-2; a possible D gene is TRBD1 (6 bases). The CDR3 is 13 amino acids. CDR1 and CDR2 from the germline V gene are SGHTA and FQGNSA. Trimming took 5 bases from V and 8 from J, leaving 15 bases between them. CDR3 bases: TGTGCCAGCAGCCAACAGGGAACTATCGGCTACACCTTC. Translating it yields CASSQQGTIGYTF.

The rearrangement joins TRBV18 to TRBJ1-4; no definite D call. The CDR3 covers 15 residues. Germline CDR1 is KGHSH and CDR2 is LQKENI. Trimming left V 4 bases short and J 7 bases short, with 16 bases between. The CDR3 spells CASSLQESTGEKLFF. The CDR3 nucleotides are TGTGCCAGCTCACTCCAAGAGTCCACGGGTGAAAAACTGTTTTTT.

The chain employs TRBV28 and TRBJ1-5; 7 bases line up with TRBD1. This CDR3 is built from 14 residues. The germline CDR1 and CDR2 sequences are MDHEN and SYDVKM. J lost 4 bases, V lost 6 bases, and 6 bases had no gene match. The CDR3 nucleotides are TGTGCCAGCAGGCAAACAGGGGCTAATCAGCCCCAGCATTTT. Its protein is CASRQTGANQPQHF.

This chain links TRBV6-1 with TRBJ2-2; TRBD1 might be the D (6 bases). Germline lookup yields CDR1 MNHNS and CDR2 SASEGT. Trimming pared 1 base from V and 6 bases from J, leaving 15 bases between. The CDR3 has 16 amino acids. The CDR3 here is CASSEDRVSTAGELFF. CDR3 in DNA: TGTGCCAGCAGTGAAGACAGGGTGTCGACTGCCGGGGAGCTGTTTTTT.

The chain joins TRBV5-1 to TRBJ1-1, with 8 bases fitting TRBD1. This CDR3 is built from 13 residues. Germline V gene sequence: CDR1 SGHRS, CDR2 YFSETQ. The trim removed 4 bases at V and 10 bases at J, leaving 9 bases unmatched. The CDR3 region has the DNA TGCGCCAGCAGCACAGGACAGGGATCCCTAGCTTTCTTT. Protein sequence: CASSTGQGSLAFF. The variable domain in full, with the rest retrieved from reference TRBV5-1 and TRBJ1-1, is KAGVTQTPRYLIKTRGQQVTLSCSPISGHRSVSWYQQTPGQGLQFLFEYFSETQRNKGNFPGRFSGRQFSNSRSEMNVSTLELGDSALYLCASSTGQGSLAFFGQGTRLTVV.

The chain couples TRBV9 to TRBJ1-4, with TRBD1 as a possible D gene (5 bases). Per germline, CDR1 SGDLS and CDR2 YYNGEE. Between the trimmed V and J ends, which lost 2 bases and 5 bases, there was a span of 16 bases. The CDR3 sequence is 16 residues long. This chain's CDR3 is CASSVATTEANEKLFF. The CDR3 bases are TGTGCCAGCAGCGTGGCTACGACAGAGGCAAATGAAAAACTGTTTTTT.

Concerning this clone itself: Other DNA sequences within the sample encode an identical CDR3. The chain is built from TRBV19 and TRBJ1-3; perhaps TRBD1 as D (6 bases). Germline CDR1 LNHDA, CDR2 SQIVND (reference sequence). V gave up 5 bases and J gave up 0 bases, with 11 bases separating them. The CDR3 totals 15 residues. The CDR3, as DNA: TGTGCCAGTAGTCAACAGGGAGACTCTGGAAACACCATATATTTT. Translated, it gives CASSQQGDSGNTIYF.

The chain carries TRBV9 and TRBJ1-4; D may be TRBD1 (5 bases). V shed 3 bases and J shed 8 bases, with 17 bases lying between them. The CDR3 covers 15 residues. Germline-derived CDR1 and CDR2 are SGDLS and YYNGEE. The CDR3 DNA sequence: TGTGCCAGCAGCGCCCGGGACCTTGCGGGGGAAAAACTGTTTTTT. Amino acid sequence: CASSARDLAGEKLFF.

The rearrangement joins TRBV19 to TRBJ2-3, with 10 bases that match TRBD2. The CDR3 contains 13 residues. Germline loops: CDR1 LNHDA, CDR2 SQIVND (reference sequence). Trimming at V came to 8 bases and at J to 4 bases, leaving 3 bases not matched to a gene. CDR3 DNA: TGTGCCAGTGCCAGCGGGGGGGCAGATACGCAGTATTTT. It codes for CASASGGADTQYF.

This chain uses TRBV6-1 with TRBJ1-2; weak D call: TRBD1 (5 bases). Germline CDR1 reads MNHNS; CDR2 reads SASEGT. This CDR3 has 14 amino acids. Trimming shortened V by 1 base and J by 8 bases, and 14 bases separated the two germline ends. DNA of the CDR3: TGTGCCAGCAGTGAAGGCGGCAGGGTAAACGGCTACACCTTC. Residues: CASSEGGRVNGYTF.